Here is one T cell receptor beta chain with its context. Authors' analysis steps: Using reference gene primer amplification, nucleated cell counts were estimated. Sequenced by immunoSEQ multiplex PCR; TCRdb stores in-frame clones only, minus some. The V and J calls and clone size were taken over from that table, and D and trimming were inferred from the DNA. Found here are around 75,000 clones, approximately 90% of them singletons; the top ten hold roughly a fifth. The entry originates in a study of blood T cell repertoires in COVID-19. Study-wide background: Sources were T cells, B-cell-depleted T cells, or PBMCs; the material itself was cDNA or gDNA.

V trimming: 1 base; J trimming: 7 bases; junction bases outside the gene matches: 4. The length of the CDR3 is 15 residues. CDR1 SGHTA and CDR2 FQGNSA come from the germline V gene. V gene TRBV7-2 combines with J gene TRBJ2-5; 12 positions agree with TRBD2. The sequence derives from a human donor in a cohort sampled during active COVID-19. Sequenced input: peripheral blood. In DNA form, the CDR3 reads TGTGCCAGCAGCTTAGAACTAGCGGGGGGTGGGACCCAGTACTTC. Its translation is CASSLELAGGGTQYF.